Each of the 16 T cell receptor beta chains below was sequenced from the same sample in a study of spatial heterogeneity in lung cancer. TCRdb re-derived calls from the 5' RACE reads in MiXCR, one entry per CDR3 protein. The sample has 4,000 or so distinct CDR3 sequences, 8.5% to 10% seen once. Study conclusions and caveats: The number of expanded tumor alpha and beta chains correlated with mutation number.

Their antigens remain unidentified. Time point given: sample taken at primary tumor resection. Sequencing was performed on lung tumor tissue, taken at surgery. The source is a male donor with early-stage non-small cell lung cancer.

By share of the sample, this clonotype is medium-sized. Little can be read into the size of this beta chain, an off-target read in a library designed for alpha chains. The chain combines TRBV6-2 or TRBV6-3 with TRBJ1-5; tentatively, D is TRBD1 (5 bases). The length of the CDR3 is 15 residues. V was cut by 7 bases and J by 2 bases, with 15 bases left in between. Germline assignment: CDR1 MNHEY and CDR2 SVGEGT. The CDR3 sequence is CASTPPGRGNQPQHF. The CDR3 DNA is TGTGCCAGCACCCCCCCAGGGCGAGGCAATCAGCCCCAGCATTTT.

By sample share, this clonotype is medium-sized. This beta chain was picked up by a library intended for alpha chains and is off target, so its count carries little meaning. The chain employs TRBV5-1 and TRBJ2-1; 9 bases align to TRBD2. The CDR3 extends over 16 amino acids. Germline-derived CDR1 and CDR2 are SGHRS and YFSETQ. With 1 base clipped from V and 6 bases from J, the junction kept 8 bases outside the gene matches. The CDR3 bases are TGCGCCAGCAGCTTGCGGGTAGCGGGAGACGGCAATGAGCAGTTCTTC. It translates to CASSLRVAGDGNEQFF.

By share of the sample, this clonotype is medium-sized. This beta chain is off target for a library built for alpha chains, so its abundance means little. This sequence joins TRBV20-1 and TRBJ1-6; no clear D gene. CDR1 is DFQATT, CDR2 SNEGSKA, per germline (reference sequence). V was pared by 3 bases and J by 0 bases, with 12 bases between. The CDR3 covers 16 residues. The CDR3 region is CSARPGRLSYNSPLHF. In DNA form, the CDR3 reads TGCAGTGCTAGGCCGGGCAGGCTCTCCTATAATTCACCCCTCCACTTT.

This clonotype rates as medium-sized. This beta chain is a stray sequence in a library constructed for alpha chains; its clone size is not meaningful. The chain uses TRBV7-2 and TRBJ2-7, with D possibly TRBD1 on 6 matching bases. The CDR3 is 15 amino acids. Trimming pared 1 base from V and 7 bases from J, leaving 17 bases between. CDR1 and CDR2 (germline): SGHTA, FQGNSA. The CDR3 coding sequence is TGTGCCAGCAGCTTAGGATTTACAGGGCCGGGGGAGCAGTACTTC. Residues: CASSLGFTGPGEQYF.

By share, this clonotype ranks as medium-sized. With the library built for alpha chains, this beta chain is off target and its frequency is not meaningful. This rearrangement joins TRBV13 to TRBJ1-6, with D possibly TRBD1 on 5 matching bases. The CDR3 covers 15 residues. Trimming removed 5 bases at V and 4 bases at J, with 12 bases between. Per the germline V gene, CDR1 is PRHDT and CDR2 is FYEKMQ (reference sequence). The CDR3, as DNA: TGTGCCAGCAGCCCAAGGACATCTTATAATTCACCCCTCCACTTT. Translating it yields CASSPRTSYNSPLHF.

In its sample, this clonotype ranks as medium-sized. The library was prepared for alpha chains; this beta chain is a stray read, so its frequency means little. V gene TRBV6-5 combines with J gene TRBJ1-2; the match to TRBD1 covers 7 bases. This CDR3 spans 15 amino acids. Germline V gene lookup returns CDR1 MNHEY and CDR2 SVGAGI. V lost 2 bases and J lost 5; bases outside the gene matches: 8. CDR3 amino acids: CASSYLLGTAYGYTF. In DNA, the CDR3 is TGTGCCAGCAGTTACCTGCTCGGGACAGCGTATGGCTACACCTTC.

Notes on this clonotype: Being off target in a library aimed at alpha chains, this beta chain has a size of little meaning. J is TRBJ1-4 and V is TRBV6-5; no definite D call. Germline V gene data show CDR1 as MNHEY and CDR2 as SVGAGI. Trimming left V 8 bases short and J 6 bases short, with 13 bases between. This CDR3 comprises 13 residues. This CDR3 is CASSRNGDEKLFF. The CDR3 nucleotides read TGTGCCAGCTCTCGGAATGGGGATGAAAAACTGTTTTTT.

This clonotype was observed at least ten times. This beta chain is an unintended read in a library built for alpha chains; its size means little. DNA of the CDR3: TGTGCCAGCAGTTACTCGTATGGGGGGCGAATGAACACTGAAGCTTTCTTT. It translates to CASSYSYGGRMNTEAFF. J is TRBJ1-1 and V is TRBV6-6; TRBD1 might be the D (6 bases). Trimming left V 0 bases short and J 0 bases short, with 14 bases between. There are 17 residues in the CDR3. Germline-derived CDR1 and CDR2 are MNHNY and SVGAGI (reference sequence).

This clonotype is categorized as medium-sized (0.01 to 0.1%). This beta chain is an off-target read within a library intended for alpha chains, so its frequency means little. The rearrangement joins TRBV28 to TRBJ2-3; TRBD1 aligns across 8 bases. V trimming: 5 bases; J trimming: 1 base; junction bases outside the gene matches: 11. Germline lookup yields CDR1 MDHEN and CDR2 SYDVKM. The CDR3 has 17 amino acids. The CDR3 reads CASSEETGELGTDTQYF. CDR3 coding DNA: TGTGCCAGCAGTGAAGAGACAGGGGAGTTGGGCACAGATACGCAGTATTTT.

This clonotype is medium-sized. This beta chain came through as a stray read in a library set up for alpha chains, and its size says little. V gene TRBV30 combines with J gene TRBJ2-7; D unresolved. V was shortened by 1 base and J by 7 bases, with 20 bases between the two germline ends. CDR1 GTSNPN and CDR2 SVGIG come from the germline V gene (reference sequence). This CDR3 comprises 15 residues. The CDR3 region is CAWSGRSGPPWEQYF. The CDR3 coding sequence is TGTGCCTGGAGTGGACGGTCCGGGCCCCCGTGGGAGCAGTACTTC.

By sample fraction, this clonotype is medium-sized (0.01 to 0.1%). A library made for alpha chains picked up this beta chain off target, so its size means little. V gene TRBV6-5 combines with J gene TRBJ2-5, with 10 bases that match TRBD2. CDR1 MNHEY and CDR2 SVGAGI come from the germline V gene. With V trimmed by 2 bases and J by 5 bases, 8 bases remained unmatched. The CDR3 extends over 16 amino acids. CDR3 amino acids: CASSYVTTSGRETQYF. CDR3 DNA: TGTGCCAGCAGTTACGTAACGACTAGCGGGCGCGAGACCCAGTACTTC.

About this clonotype: This beta chain appears as a stray read in a library generated for alpha chains; its size is not informative. The V gene is TRBV7-6, the J gene TRBJ2-5, with unresolved D. Deletions cut 1 base from V and 1 base from J, with 7 bases between. The CDR3 consists of 14 residues. Germline values: CDR1 SGHVS, CDR2 FNYEAQ. The chain's CDR3 is CASSLGPIQETQYF. CDR3 nucleotide sequence: TGTGCCAGCAGCTTAGGCCCGATCCAAGAGACCCAGTACTTC.

This clonotype has only a few counts. Little can be read into the size of this beta chain, an off-target read in a library designed for alpha chains. J is TRBJ2-3 and V is TRBV20-1, with 9 bases fitting TRBD2. The V and J ends lost 0 bases and 14 bases, in that order; junction bases with no gene match: 9. CDR3 length equals 13 residues. Germline V CDR1 and CDR2: DFQATT, SNEGSKA (reference sequence). CDR3 DNA sequence: TGCAGTGCTAGAGATCGGTCGAGCGGGGGGACGTATTTT. Translating gives CSARDRSSGGTYF.

This clonotype showed up just a few times. In a library made to pick up alpha chains, this beta chain is a stray read with a size that means little. The rearrangement links TRBV20-1 to TRBJ1-1, with 7 bases identical to TRBD1. Germline-derived CDR1 and CDR2 are DFQATT and SNEGSKA (reference sequence). The CDR3 sequence is 13 residues long. Germline trimming cut 8 bases from V and 7 bases from J; bases unmatched to any gene: 13. The DNA of the CDR3 is TGCAGTCCCTTTTCCGGGACAGCGAGTGAAGCTTTCTTT. Its protein is CSPFSGTASEAFF.

This clonotype qualifies as medium-sized. The library was prepared for alpha chains; this beta chain is a stray read, so its frequency means little. This chain joins TRBV11-3 and TRBJ1-5; 7 nucleotides align to TRBD1. CDR1 is SGHNT, CDR2 YENEEA, per germline. With 2 bases clipped from V and 1 base from J, the junction kept 11 bases outside the gene matches. The CDR3 loop spans 18 amino acids. Here the CDR3 reads CASSLWGRGEASNQPQHF. In DNA form, the CDR3 reads TGTGCCAGCAGCTTATGGGGCAGGGGGGAGGCGAGCAATCAGCCCCAGCATTTT.

In this sample, this clonotype turned up a few times. This beta chain appears as a stray read in a library generated for alpha chains; its size is not informative. The rearrangement links TRBV10-3 to TRBJ2-3; D is ambiguous. Germline V gene data show CDR1 as ENHRY and CDR2 as SYGVKD. The CDR3 is made up of 11 amino acids. The DNA of the CDR3 is TGTGCGGCCGCCAGCACAGATACGCAGTATTTT. It yields the protein CAAASTDTQYF.